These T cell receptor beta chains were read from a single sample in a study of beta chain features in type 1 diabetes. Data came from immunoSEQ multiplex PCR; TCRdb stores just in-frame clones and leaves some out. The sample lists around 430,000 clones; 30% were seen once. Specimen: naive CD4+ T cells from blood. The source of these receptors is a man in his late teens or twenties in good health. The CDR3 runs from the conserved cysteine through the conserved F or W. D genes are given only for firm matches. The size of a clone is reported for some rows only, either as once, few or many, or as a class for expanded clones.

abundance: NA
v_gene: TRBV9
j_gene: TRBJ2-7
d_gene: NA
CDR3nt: TGTGCCAGCAGCGAAAGGGGATATTCCTACGAGCAGTACTTC
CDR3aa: CASSERGYSYEQYF

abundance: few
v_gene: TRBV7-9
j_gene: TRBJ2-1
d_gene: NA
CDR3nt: TGTGCCAGCAGCTTGAGACAGTATAACAATGAGCAGTTCTTC
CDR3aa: CASSLRQYNNEQFF

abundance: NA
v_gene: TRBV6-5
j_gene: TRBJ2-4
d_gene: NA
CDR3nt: TGTGCCAGCAGTTACTCGAGGCTAGTAACAAACATTCAGTACTTC
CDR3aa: CASSYSRLVTNIQYF

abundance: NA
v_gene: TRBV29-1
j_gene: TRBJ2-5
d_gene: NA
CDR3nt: TGCAGCGTTGCCTGGGACAAAGAGACCCAGTACTTC
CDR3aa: CSVAWDKETQYF

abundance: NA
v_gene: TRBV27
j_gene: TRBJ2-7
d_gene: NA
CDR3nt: TGTGCCAGCAGTCGCCAGGAGAGACGGGGAGAGCAGTACTTC
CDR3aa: CASSRQERRGEQYF

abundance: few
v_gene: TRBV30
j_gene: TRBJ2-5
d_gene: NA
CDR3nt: TGTGCCTGGAGTAGTCAGCAAGAGACCCAGTACTTC
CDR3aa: CAWSSQQETQYF

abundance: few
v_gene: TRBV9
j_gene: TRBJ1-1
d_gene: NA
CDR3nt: TGTGCCAGCAGCGCGACAGCTATGAACACTGAAGCTTTCTTT
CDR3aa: CASSATAMNTEAFF

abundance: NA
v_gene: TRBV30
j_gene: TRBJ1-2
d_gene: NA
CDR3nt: TGTGCCTGGAGTAAATACAGTCTTATACATGGCTACACCTTC
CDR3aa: CAWSKYSLIHGYTF

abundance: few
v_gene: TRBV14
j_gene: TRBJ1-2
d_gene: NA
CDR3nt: TGTGCCAGCAGCCAAGAGGCAACCACCGGCTACACCTTC
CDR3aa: CASSQEATTGYTF

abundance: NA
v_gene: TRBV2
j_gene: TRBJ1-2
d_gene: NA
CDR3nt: TGTGCCAGCAGTGACTTCAATATCATGTATGGCTACACCTTC
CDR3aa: CASSDFNIMYGYTF

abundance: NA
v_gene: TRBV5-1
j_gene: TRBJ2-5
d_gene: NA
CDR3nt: TGCGCCAGCAGCTTGACTTCGGGGACCCAGTACTTC
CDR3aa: CASSLTSGTQYF

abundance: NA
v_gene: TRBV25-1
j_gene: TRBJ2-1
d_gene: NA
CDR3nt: TGTGCCAGCAGTGAGCCCGGGAGTCCCTACAATGAGCAGTTCTTC
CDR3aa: CASSEPGSPYNEQFF

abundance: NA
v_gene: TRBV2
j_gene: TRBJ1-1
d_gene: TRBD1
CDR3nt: TGTGCCAGCAGTGTAGACAGGGTAACTGAAGCTTTCTTT
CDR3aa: CASSVDRVTEAFF

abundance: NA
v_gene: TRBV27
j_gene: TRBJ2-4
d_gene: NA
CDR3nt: TGTGCCAGCAGTCCATTTCTAGCCAAAAACATTCAGTACTTC
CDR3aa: CASSPFLAKNIQYF

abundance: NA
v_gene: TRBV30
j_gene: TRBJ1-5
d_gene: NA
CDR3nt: TGTGCCTGGAGCCCCGGGATACGGCAGCCCCAGCATTTT
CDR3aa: CAWSPGIRQPQHF

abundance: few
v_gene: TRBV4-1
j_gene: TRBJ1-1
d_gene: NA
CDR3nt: TGCGCCAGCAGCAGATGGTCCGTGACGGTTAACACTGAAGCTTTCTTT
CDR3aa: CASSRWSVTVNTEAFF

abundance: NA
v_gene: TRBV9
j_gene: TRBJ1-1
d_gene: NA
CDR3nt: TGTGCCAGCAGCTCCACGGGACAGAACACTGAAGCTTTCTTT
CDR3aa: CASSSTGQNTEAFF

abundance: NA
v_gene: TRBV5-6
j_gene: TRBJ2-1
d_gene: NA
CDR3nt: TGTGCCAGCAGCCGATCAGCGGAGCAGTTCTTC
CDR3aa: CASSRSAEQFF

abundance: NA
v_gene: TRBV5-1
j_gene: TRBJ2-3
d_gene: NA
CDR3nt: TGCGCCAGCAGCTTGGCCGTCGGAGCTAGCACAGATACGCAGTATTTT
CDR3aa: CASSLAVGASTDTQYF

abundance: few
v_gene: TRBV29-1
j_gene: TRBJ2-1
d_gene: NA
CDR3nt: TGCAGCGCTGACCGGGACGGCTACAATGAGCAGTTCTTC
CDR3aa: CSADRDGYNEQFF

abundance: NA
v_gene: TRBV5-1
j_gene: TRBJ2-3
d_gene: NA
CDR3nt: TGCGCCAGCAGCCCCGGTGGTGTAGATACGCAGTATTTT
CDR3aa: CASSPGGVDTQYF

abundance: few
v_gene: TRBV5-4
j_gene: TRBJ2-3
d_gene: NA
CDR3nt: TGTGCCAGCAGGCGCGGTCCCACAGATACGCAGTATTTT
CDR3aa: CASRRGPTDTQYF

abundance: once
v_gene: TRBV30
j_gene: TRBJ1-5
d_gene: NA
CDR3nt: TGTGCCTGGAGTGTAAGGGGGAAACAGCCCCAGCATTTT
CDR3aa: CAWSVRGKQPQHF

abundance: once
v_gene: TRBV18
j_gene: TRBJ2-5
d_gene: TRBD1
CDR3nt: TGTGCCAGCTCATCGGACAGGGGGCTGGAGACCCAGTACTTC
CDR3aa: CASSSDRGLETQYF

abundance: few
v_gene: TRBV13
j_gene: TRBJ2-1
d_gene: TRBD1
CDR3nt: TGTGCCAGCAGCTCCGGACAGGGTTCCTACAATGAGCAGTTCTTC
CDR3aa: CASSSGQGSYNEQFF

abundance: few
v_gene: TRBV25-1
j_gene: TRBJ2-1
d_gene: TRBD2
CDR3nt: TGTGCCAGCAGTGCGGCGGGAGATTTCTACAATGAGCAGTTCTTC
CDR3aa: CASSAAGDFYNEQFF

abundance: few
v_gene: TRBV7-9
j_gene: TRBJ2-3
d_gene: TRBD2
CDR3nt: TGTGCCAGCAGCTTGGCTAGCGGGAGGGATACGCAGTATTTT
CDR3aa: CASSLASGRDTQYF

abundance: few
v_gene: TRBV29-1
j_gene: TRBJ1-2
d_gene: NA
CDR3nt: TGCAGCGTTGAATTTGGGGGGTATGGCTACACCTTC
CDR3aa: CSVEFGGYGYTF

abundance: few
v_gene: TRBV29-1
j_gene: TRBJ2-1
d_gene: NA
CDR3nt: TGCAGCGTTGCGGTGAGTAGAACAGACTCCTACAATGAGCAGTTCTTC
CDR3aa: CSVAVSRTDSYNEQFF

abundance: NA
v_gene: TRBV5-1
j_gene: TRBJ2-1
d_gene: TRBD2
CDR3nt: TGCGCCAGCTTCGGCGCTAGCGGTTTATACAATGAGCAGTTCTTC
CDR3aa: CASFGASGLYNEQFF

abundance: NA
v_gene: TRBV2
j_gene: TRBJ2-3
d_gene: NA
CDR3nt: TGTGCCAGGGACCATAGCACAGATACGCAGTATTTT
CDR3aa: CARDHSTDTQYF

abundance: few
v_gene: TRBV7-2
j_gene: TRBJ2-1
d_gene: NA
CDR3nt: TGTGCCAGCAGCTTAGCGTATTCCTCCTACAATGAGCAGTTCTTC
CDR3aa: CASSLAYSSYNEQFF

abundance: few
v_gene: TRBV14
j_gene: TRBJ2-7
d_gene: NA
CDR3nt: TGTGCCAGCAGCCAAGACCTATTTCATTACGGCTTC
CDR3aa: CASSQDLFHYGF

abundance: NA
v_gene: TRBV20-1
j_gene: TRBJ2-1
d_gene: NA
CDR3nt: TGCAGTGCCCAGACCAGTTCCTCGCAGTTCTTC
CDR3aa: CSAQTSSSQFF

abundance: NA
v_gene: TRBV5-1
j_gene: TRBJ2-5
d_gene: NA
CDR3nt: TGCGCCAGCAGCTTGGACAGGACAGTTGCGGCCCAGTACTTC
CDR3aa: CASSLDRTVAAQYF

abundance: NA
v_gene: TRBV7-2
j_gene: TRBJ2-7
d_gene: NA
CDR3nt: TGTGCCAGCAGCTTAACGATGGGGGCAGCCTACGAGCAGTACTTC
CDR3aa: CASSLTMGAAYEQYF

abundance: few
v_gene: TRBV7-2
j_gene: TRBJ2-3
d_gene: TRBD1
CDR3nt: TGTGCCAGCAGCCTGACAGGGTTAAGCACAGATACGCAGTATTTT
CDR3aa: CASSLTGLSTDTQYF

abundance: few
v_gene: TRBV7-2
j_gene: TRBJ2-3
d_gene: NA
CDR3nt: TGTGCCAGCACCCCCGTTGCTGTAGCCACAGATACGCAGTATTTT
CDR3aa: CASTPVAVATDTQYF

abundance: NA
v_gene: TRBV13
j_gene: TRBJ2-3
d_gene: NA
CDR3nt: TGTGCCAGCAGCTTAGACAGGGGCACAGATACGCAGTATTTT
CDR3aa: CASSLDRGTDTQYF

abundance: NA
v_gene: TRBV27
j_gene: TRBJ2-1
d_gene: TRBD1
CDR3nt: TGTGCCAGCAGTTTGACAGGGACCTCCTACAATGAGCAGTTCTTC
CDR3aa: CASSLTGTSYNEQFF

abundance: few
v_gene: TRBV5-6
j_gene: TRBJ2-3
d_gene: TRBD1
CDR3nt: TGTGCCAGCAGCAGAGGGACAGGGCTCGGGGCAGATACGCAGTATTTT
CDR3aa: CASSRGTGLGADTQYF

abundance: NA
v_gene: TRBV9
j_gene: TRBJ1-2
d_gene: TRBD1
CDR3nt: TGTGCCAGCAGCGTGACAGGGGCAAACTATGGCTACACCTTC
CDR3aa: CASSVTGANYGYTF

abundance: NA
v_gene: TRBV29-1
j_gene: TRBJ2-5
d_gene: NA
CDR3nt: TGCAGCGTGGTCAAGGGGAGCGAGACCCAGTACTTC
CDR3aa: CSVVKGSETQYF

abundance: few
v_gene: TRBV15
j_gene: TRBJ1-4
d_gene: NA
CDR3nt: TGTGCCACCAGCAGAGTTCGGGTGCTGAATGAAAAACTGTTTTTT
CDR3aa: CATSRVRVLNEKLFF

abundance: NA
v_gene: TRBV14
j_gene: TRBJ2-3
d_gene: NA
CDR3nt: TGTGCCAGCAGCCTTCGACAGCCAGACACAGATACGCAGTATTTT
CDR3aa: CASSLRQPDTDTQYF

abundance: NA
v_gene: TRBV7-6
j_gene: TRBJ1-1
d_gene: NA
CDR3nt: TGTGCCAGCAGCTTTTACGGGAACACTGAAGCTTTCTTT
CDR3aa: CASSFYGNTEAFF

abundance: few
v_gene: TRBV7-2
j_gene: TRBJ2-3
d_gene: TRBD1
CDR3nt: TGTGCCAGCAGCTCAGGACAGGGGGTCACAGATACGCAGTATTTT
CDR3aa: CASSSGQGVTDTQYF

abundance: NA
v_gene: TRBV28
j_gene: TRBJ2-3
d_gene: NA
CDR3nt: TGTGCCAGCAGTCTGGGGGCGGAGGGCTCAGATACGCAGTATTTT
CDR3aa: CASSLGAEGSDTQYF

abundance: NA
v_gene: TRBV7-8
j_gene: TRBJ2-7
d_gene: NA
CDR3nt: TGTGCCAGCAGCTCCACCCGGACGGAAACCTACGAGCAGTACTTC
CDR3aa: CASSSTRTETYEQYF

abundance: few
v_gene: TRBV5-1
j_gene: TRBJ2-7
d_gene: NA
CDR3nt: TGCGCCAGCATCGCTAGCCCGGGGGAAACTGGCGAGCAGTACTTC
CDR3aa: CASIASPGETGEQYF

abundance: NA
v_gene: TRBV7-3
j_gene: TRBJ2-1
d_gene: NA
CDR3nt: TGTGCCAGCAGCTTCGGGACTCACAATGAGCAGTTCTTC
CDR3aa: CASSFGTHNEQFF